A single sample is the source of the 23 T cell receptor beta chains below, sequenced in a study of cytomegalovirus exposure and HLA in healthy donors. PCR used 60 Vbeta primers and 13 Jbeta primers. The data were produced by immunoSEQ multiplex PCR, yet TCRdb's version contains in-frame clones alone and is incomplete. The sample carries 200,000 to 250,000 clones, approximately 79% recorded once. The sequencing sample was made of PBMCs. The receptors were gathered from a girl aged 2 to 10 in good health and CMV-seronegative.

This chain connects TRBV7-3 to TRBJ1-2; the D is unclear. Germline CDR1 reads SGHTA; CDR2 reads FQGTGA. Trimming shortened V by 5 bases and J by 2 bases, and 9 bases separated the two germline ends. CDR3 length: 13 amino acids. In DNA, the CDR3 is TGTGCCAGCAGCCCCGGGGAGAACTATGGCTACACCTTC. Translating gives CASSPGENYGYTF.

The rearrangement links TRBV7-9 to TRBJ2-5; D is possibly TRBD2 (6 bases). CDR3 length: 13 residues. Germline V gives CDR1 SEHNR, CDR2 FQNEAQ (reference sequence). V was shortened by 5 bases and J by 7 bases, with 14 bases between the two germline ends. The CDR3 DNA reads TGTGCCAGCAGCCAAGCCGGGGGTAGGACCCAGTACTTC. Its protein is CASSQAGGRTQYF.

V and J are TRBV1 and TRBJ2-2; TRBD1 is the table's D call, not checked against the DNA. TRBV1 is designated a pseudogene. CDR3 length: 16 amino acids. The CDR3 sequence is CTSSRQGQLNTGELFF. DNA for the CDR3: TGCACCAGCAGCCGTCAGGGACAGCTAAACACCGGGGAGCTGTTTTTT.

This clone was seen once. CDR3 coding DNA: TGTGCCAGCAGTTTTTACAGGGAGTCCACTGAAGCTTTCTTT. It translates to CASSFYRESTEAFF. V gene TRBV6-5 combines with J gene TRBJ1-1, with D tentatively TRBD1 (6 bases). This CDR3 is built from 14 residues. Germline lookup yields CDR1 MNHEY and CDR2 SVGAGI. Trimming took 4 bases from V and 4 from J, leaving 13 bases between them.

V usage is TRBV11-3 and J usage is TRBJ2-7; D not resolved. V was clipped by 3 bases and J by 7 bases, with 10 bases between them. The CDR3 is 12 residues long. Germline V gives CDR1 SGHNT, CDR2 YENEEA. The CDR3: CASSFGSGEQYF. Here the CDR3 DNA reads TGTGCCAGCAGCTTTGGATCGGGTGAGCAGTACTTC.

This chain links TRBV5-1 with TRBJ1-1; 9 bases are a match to TRBD1. Germline V gives CDR1 SGHRS, CDR2 YFSETQ. Trimming at V came to 0 bases and at J to 5 bases, leaving 8 bases not matched to a gene. This CDR3 has 16 residues. CDR3 sequence (DNA): TGCGCCAGCAGCTTGGGGACAGGGGTGATGAGGACTGAAGCTTTCTTT. As protein: CASSLGTGVMRTEAFF. Supplemented by reference TRBV5-1 and TRBJ1-1, the full variable domain reads KAGVTQTPRYLIKTRGQQVTLSCSPISGHRSVSWYQQTPGQGLQFLFEYFSETQRNKGNFPGRFSGRQFSNSRSEMNVSTLELGDSALYLCASSLGTGVMRTEAFFGQGTRLTVV.

This sequence joins TRBV14 and TRBJ2-7; a weak D match, TRBD1 (5 bases). Per the germline V gene, CDR1 is SGHDN and CDR2 is FVKESK. Trimming cost V 6 bases and J 3 bases, with 12 bases left between them. This CDR3 has 13 residues. CDR3: CASSPVGHYEQYF. CDR3 bases: TGTGCCAGCAGTCCCGTTGGACACTACGAGCAGTACTTC.

This chain joins TRBV5-4 and TRBJ1-1; the D is unclear. Germline V gene lookup returns CDR1 SGHNT and CDR2 YYREEE (reference sequence). The V end was cut by 4 bases, the J end by 3 bases, with 7 bases between. The CDR3 covers 12 residues. As DNA, the CDR3 is TGTGCCAGCAGCGCAAGCGACACTGAAGCTTTCTTT. Translating it yields CASSASDTEAFF.

The chain is built from TRBV6-5 and TRBJ2-1, with 8 bases identical to TRBD1. V was pared by 9 bases and J by 5 bases, with 9 bases of the junction left unmatched. The CDR3 sequence is 14 residues long. Germline CDR1 reads MNHEY; CDR2 reads SVGAGI. CDR3 region: CARTGEGNHNEQFF. The CDR3 nucleotides are TGTGCCAGGACAGGGGAAGGGAACCACAATGAGCAGTTCTTC.

The chain links TRBV19 to TRBJ2-1, with 14 bases aligning to TRBD2. With 4 bases clipped from V and 7 bases from J, the junction kept 3 bases outside the gene matches. The CDR3 has 15 amino acids. Germline V gene data show CDR1 as LNHDA and CDR2 as SQIVND (reference sequence). As DNA, the CDR3 is TGTGCCAGTAGTACAGGGACTAGCGGGAGAAATGAGCAGTTCTTC. Translation: CASSTGTSGRNEQFF. The whole variable domain, filled in from reference TRBV19 and TRBJ2-1, reads DGGITQSPKYLFRKEGQNVTLSCEQNLNHDAMYWYRQDPGQGLRLIYYSQIVNDFQKGDIAEGYSVSREKKESFPLTVTSAQKNPTAFYLCASSTGTSGRNEQFFGPGTRLTVL.

This clone was seen a handful of times. Here the CDR3 reads CASNENRIASYEQYF. DNA of the CDR3: TGTGCCAGCAACGAAAACAGGATCGCGTCCTACGAGCAGTACTTC. The genes are TRBV6-6 and TRBJ2-7; TRBD1 might be the D (5 bases). CDR1 MNHNY and CDR2 SVGAGI come from the germline V gene (reference sequence). The V end lost 7 bases, the J end lost 1 base, and 17 bases lay between the germline ends. The CDR3 loop spans 15 amino acids.

This clone appeared a few times. J is TRBJ1-1 and V is TRBV27; 9 bases agree with TRBD1. The V and J ends lost 2 bases and 3 bases, in that order; junction bases with no gene match: 4. This CDR3 has 15 residues. From germline, CDR1 is MNHEY and CDR2 SMNVEV (reference sequence). Written as DNA, the CDR3 is TGTGCCAGCAGTTTAGGACAGGGGTCCCACACTGAAGCTTTCTTT. It codes for CASSLGQGSHTEAFF.

A single count supports this clone. This CDR3 reads CASSTGTGELFF. The CDR3 nucleotides read TGTGCCAGCAGTACAGGGACCGGGGAGCTGTTTTTT. V and J are TRBV7-6 and TRBJ2-2; tentative D call: TRBD1 (6 bases). Germline V lookup: CDR1 SGHVS, CDR2 FNYEAQ. The V gene lost 6 bases and the J gene lost 5 bases, with 7 bases spanning the gap. The CDR3 length is 12 residues. The full variable domain, in which reference TRBV7-6 and TRBJ2-2 provide the parts outside the CDR3, is GAGVSQSPRYKVTKRGQDVALRCDPISGHVSLYWYRQALGQGPEFLTYFNYEAQQDKSGLPNDRFSAERPEGSISTLTIQRTEQRDSAMYRCASSTGTGELFFGEGSRLTVL.

This clone was observed once. The genes are TRBV6-5 and TRBJ2-7; tentatively, D is TRBD1 (5 bases). Per the germline V gene, CDR1 is MNHEY and CDR2 is SVGAGI. There are 15 residues in the CDR3. V was pared by 5 bases and J by 2 bases, with 16 bases between. CDR3 DNA: TGTGCCAGCAGTCCCCAGGGCATTGGGGCCTACGAGCAGTACTTC. Its protein is CASSPQGIGAYEQYF.

This clone was seen more than once but under ten times. CDR3 amino acids: CASSPTGDEAFF. Written as DNA, the CDR3 is TGTGCCAGCAGTCCCACGGGGGATGAAGCTTTCTTT. The chain combines TRBV6-5 with TRBJ1-1; possible D gene TRBD1, 5 bases. The V end lost 5 bases, the J end lost 7 bases, and 11 bases lay between the germline ends. This CDR3 is 12 amino acids long. The V gene's germline CDR1 is MNHEY and CDR2 SVGAGI.

V and J are TRBV30 and TRBJ1-2; unclear D gene. Looked up from germline, CDR1 is GTSNPN and CDR2 is SVGIG (reference sequence). The CDR3 extends over 13 amino acids. Trimming stripped 4 bases from V and 2 bases from J, with 11 bases between. The CDR3 nucleotides are TGTGCCTGGAAACCCTCCAGGAACTATGGCTACACCTTC. As protein: CAWKPSRNYGYTF.

The chain uses TRBV29-1 and TRBJ2-3; the match to TRBD2 covers 16 bases. V lost 5 bases and J lost 3; bases outside the gene matches: 5. This CDR3 region has 16 residues. CDR1 SQVTM and CDR2 ANQGSEA come from the germline V gene. In DNA form, the CDR3 reads TGCAGCGTTTCCGGGACTAGCGGGAGGGTTACAGATACGCAGTATTTT. Translation: CSVSGTSGRVTDTQYF.

Only one count was recorded for this clone. V and J are TRBV7-3 and TRBJ2-7, with D uncertain. The germline V gene has CDR1 SGHTA and CDR2 FQGTGA. This CDR3 has 14 amino acids. Trimming removed 5 bases at V and 0 bases at J, with 11 bases between. The CDR3 here is CASSPSGSSYEQYF. The CDR3 DNA sequence: TGTGCCAGCAGCCCCTCAGGAAGCTCCTACGAGCAGTACTTC.

This chain joins TRBV6-1 and TRBJ1-1, with 8 bases lining up with TRBD1. The V gene's germline CDR1 is MNHNS and CDR2 SASEGT. J gave up 3 bases and V 0 bases, and 6 bases lay outside the gene matches. The CDR3 loop spans 16 amino acids. The CDR3 is CASSEARYRGDTEAFF. The CDR3 DNA reads as TGTGCCAGCAGTGAAGCGAGGTACAGGGGGGACACTGAAGCTTTCTTT.

The chain employs TRBV5-1 and TRBJ1-1; TRBD1 matches at 7 bases. V gave up 5 bases and J gave up 1 base; unmatched junction bases: 5. Germline assignment: CDR1 SGHRS and CDR2 YFSETQ. This CDR3 region has 14 residues. This CDR3 is CASRSQGGNTEAFF. Here the CDR3 DNA reads TGCGCCAGCAGATCTCAGGGGGGGAACACTGAAGCTTTCTTT.

This chain uses TRBV27 with TRBJ1-2; D not certain. Germline V CDR1 and CDR2: MNHEY, SMNVEV (reference sequence). Trimming took off 8 bases at V and 5 bases at J, with 15 bases between the two ends. This CDR3 has 13 residues. The chain's CDR3 is CASGPRAKYGYTF. DNA for the CDR3: TGTGCCAGCGGTCCTCGAGCGAAGTATGGCTACACCTTC.

This clone was observed a handful of times. The chain carries TRBV6-5 and TRBJ2-1; 9 bases map to TRBD2. There are 15 residues in the CDR3. CDR1 is MNHEY, CDR2 SVGAGI, per germline. Germline trimming cut 8 bases from V and 0 bases from J; bases unmatched to any gene: 5. CDR3 protein: CASGFSGSSYNEQFF. CDR3 nucleotide sequence: TGTGCCAGCGGATTTAGCGGGAGCTCCTACAATGAGCAGTTCTTC.

Here the CDR3 DNA reads TGTGCCAGCAGTCCCGGAGGCTCCTACGAGCAGTACTTC. Protein product: CASSPGGSYEQYF. This rearrangement joins TRBV6-5 to TRBJ2-5, with a possible D match to TRBD2 (5 bases). Matching the DNA end better, TRBJ2-7 makes the J call doubtful. This CDR3 comprises 13 residues. Germline V gene sequence: CDR1 MNHEY, CDR2 SVGAGI.